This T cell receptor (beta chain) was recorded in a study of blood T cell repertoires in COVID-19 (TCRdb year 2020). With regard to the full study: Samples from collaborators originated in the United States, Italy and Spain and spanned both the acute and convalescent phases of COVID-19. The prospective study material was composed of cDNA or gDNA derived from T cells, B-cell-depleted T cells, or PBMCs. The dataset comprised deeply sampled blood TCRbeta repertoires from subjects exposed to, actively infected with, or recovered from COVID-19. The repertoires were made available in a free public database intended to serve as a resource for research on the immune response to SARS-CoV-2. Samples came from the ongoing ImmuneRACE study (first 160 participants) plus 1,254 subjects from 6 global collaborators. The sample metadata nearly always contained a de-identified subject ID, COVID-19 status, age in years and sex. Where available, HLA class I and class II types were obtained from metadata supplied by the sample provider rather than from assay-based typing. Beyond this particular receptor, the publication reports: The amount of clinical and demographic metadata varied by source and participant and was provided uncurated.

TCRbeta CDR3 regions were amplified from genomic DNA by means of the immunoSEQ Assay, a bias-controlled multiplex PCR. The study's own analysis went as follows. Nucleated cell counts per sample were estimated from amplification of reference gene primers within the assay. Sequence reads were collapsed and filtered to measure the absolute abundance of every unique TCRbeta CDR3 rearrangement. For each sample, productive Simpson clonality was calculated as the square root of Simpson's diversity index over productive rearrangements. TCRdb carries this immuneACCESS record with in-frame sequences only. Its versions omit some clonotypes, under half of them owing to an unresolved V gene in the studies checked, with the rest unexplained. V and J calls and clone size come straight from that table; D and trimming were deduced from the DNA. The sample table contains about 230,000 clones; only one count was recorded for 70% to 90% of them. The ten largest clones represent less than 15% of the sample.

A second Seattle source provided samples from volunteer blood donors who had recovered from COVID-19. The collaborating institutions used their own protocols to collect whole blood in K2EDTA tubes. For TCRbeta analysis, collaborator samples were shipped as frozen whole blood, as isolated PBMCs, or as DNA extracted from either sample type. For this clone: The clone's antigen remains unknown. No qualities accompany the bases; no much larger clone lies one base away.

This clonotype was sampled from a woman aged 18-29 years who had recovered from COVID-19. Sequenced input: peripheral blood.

The CDR3 protein is CASSLPGTFGYTF. The sequence in DNA is TGTGCCAGCAGTCTTCCCGGGACATTTGGCTACACCTTC. This chain joins TRBV6-2 or TRBV6-3 to TRBJ1-2; tentative D gene TRBD1, with 6 bases matching. Reading from cysteine to phenylalanine, the CDR3 counts 13 amino acids. Only CDR3 DNA remains: 39 bases, in frame from the first base. V is pared back by 5 bases and J by 7 bases, with 14 bases lying between the germline termini. CDR1 MNHEY and CDR2 SVGEGT were looked up in the germline V gene.